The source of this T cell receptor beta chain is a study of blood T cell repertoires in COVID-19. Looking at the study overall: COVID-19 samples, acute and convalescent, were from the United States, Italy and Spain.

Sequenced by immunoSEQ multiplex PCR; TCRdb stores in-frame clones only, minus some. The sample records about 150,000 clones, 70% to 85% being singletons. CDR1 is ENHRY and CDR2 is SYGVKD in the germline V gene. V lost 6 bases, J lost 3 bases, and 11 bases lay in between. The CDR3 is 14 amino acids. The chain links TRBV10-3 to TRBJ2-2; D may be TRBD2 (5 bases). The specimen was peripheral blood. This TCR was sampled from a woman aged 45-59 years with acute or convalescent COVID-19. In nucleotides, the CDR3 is TGTGCCATCAGAGCTTCCGGGGACACCGGGGAGCTGTTTTTT. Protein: CAIRASGDTGELFF.